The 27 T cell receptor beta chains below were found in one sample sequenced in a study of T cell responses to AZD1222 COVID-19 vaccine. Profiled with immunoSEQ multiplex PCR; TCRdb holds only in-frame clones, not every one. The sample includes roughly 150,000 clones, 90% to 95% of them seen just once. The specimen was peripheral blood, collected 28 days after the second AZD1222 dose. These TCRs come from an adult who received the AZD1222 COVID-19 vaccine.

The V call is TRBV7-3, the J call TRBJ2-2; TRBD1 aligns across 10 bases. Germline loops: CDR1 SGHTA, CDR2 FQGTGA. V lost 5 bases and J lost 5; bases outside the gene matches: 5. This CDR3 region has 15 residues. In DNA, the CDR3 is TGTGCCAGCAGCCTGACAGGGGGCGCGACCGGGGAGCTGTTTTTT. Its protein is CASSLTGGATGELFF.

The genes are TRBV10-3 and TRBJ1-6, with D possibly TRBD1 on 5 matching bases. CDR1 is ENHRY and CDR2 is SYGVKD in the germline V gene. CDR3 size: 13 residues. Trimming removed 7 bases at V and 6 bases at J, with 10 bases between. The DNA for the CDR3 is TGTGCCATCACCCGGGACGGTAATTCACCCCTCCACTTT. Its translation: CAITRDGNSPLHF.

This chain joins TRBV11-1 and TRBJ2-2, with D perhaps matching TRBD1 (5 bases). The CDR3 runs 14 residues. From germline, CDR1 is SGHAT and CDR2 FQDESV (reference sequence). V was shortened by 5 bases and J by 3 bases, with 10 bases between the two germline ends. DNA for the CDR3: TGTGCCAGCAGCCTGAGACAGTACACCGGGGAGCTGTTTTTT. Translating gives CASSLRQYTGELFF.

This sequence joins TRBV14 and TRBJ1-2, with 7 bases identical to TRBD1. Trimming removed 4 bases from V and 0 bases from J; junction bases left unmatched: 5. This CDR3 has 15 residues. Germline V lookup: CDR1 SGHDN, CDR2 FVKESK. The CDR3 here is CASSLSGGANYGYTF. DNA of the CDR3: TGTGCCAGCAGCCTCTCAGGGGGAGCTAACTATGGCTACACCTTC.

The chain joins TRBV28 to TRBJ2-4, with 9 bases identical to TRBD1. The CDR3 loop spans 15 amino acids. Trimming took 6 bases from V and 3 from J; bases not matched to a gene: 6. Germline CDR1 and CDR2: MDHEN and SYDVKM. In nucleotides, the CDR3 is TGTGCCAGCAGCTGGACAGGGGTAGGCAAAAACATTCAGTACTTC. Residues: CASSWTGVGKNIQYF.

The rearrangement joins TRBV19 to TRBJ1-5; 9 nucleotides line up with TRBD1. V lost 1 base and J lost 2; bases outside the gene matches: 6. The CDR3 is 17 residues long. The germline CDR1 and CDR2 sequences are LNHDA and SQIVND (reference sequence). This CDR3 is CASSIGTGVAGNQPQHF. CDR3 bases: TGTGCCAGTAGTATAGGGACAGGGGTTGCTGGCAATCAGCCCCAGCATTTT.

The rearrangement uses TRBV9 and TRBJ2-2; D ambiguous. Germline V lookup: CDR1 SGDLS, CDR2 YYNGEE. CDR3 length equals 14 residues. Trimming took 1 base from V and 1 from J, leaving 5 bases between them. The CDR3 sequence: CASSVSQNTGELFF. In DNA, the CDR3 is TGTGCCAGCAGCGTATCACAGAACACCGGGGAGCTGTTTTTT. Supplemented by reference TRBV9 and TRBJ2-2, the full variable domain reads DSGVTQTPKHLITATGQRVTLRCSPRSGDLSVYWYQQSLDQGLQFLIQYYNGEERAKGNILERFSAQQFPDLHSELNLSSLELGDSALYFCASSVSQNTGELFFGEGSRLTVL.

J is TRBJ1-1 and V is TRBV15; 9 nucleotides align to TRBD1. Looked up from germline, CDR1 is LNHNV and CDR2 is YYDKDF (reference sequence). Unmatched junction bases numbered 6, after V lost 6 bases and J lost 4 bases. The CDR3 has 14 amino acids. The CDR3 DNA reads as TGTGCCACCAGAGAACAGGGGGCGGCCACTGAAGCTTTCTTT. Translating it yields CATREQGAATEAFF.

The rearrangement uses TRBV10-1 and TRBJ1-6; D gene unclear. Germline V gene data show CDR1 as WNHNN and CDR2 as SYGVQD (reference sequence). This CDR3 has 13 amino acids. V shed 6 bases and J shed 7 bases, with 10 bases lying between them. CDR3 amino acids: CASSREMNSPLHF. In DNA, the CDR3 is TGCGCCAGCAGCCGGGAGATGAATTCACCCCTCCACTTT.

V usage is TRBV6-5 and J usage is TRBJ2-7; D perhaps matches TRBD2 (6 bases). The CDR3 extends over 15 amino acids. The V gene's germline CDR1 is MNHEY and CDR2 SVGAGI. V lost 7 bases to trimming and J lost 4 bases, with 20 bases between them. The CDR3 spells CASIGRVAGSYEQYF. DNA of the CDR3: TGTGCCAGCATCGGAAGGGTCGCGGGATCGTACGAGCAGTACTTC.

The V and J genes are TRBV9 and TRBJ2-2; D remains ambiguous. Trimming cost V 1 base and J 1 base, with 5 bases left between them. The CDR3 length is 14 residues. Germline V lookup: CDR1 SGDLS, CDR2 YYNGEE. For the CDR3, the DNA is TGTGCCAGCAGCGTATGGGGGAACACCGGGGAGCTGTTTTTT. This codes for CASSVWGNTGELFF.

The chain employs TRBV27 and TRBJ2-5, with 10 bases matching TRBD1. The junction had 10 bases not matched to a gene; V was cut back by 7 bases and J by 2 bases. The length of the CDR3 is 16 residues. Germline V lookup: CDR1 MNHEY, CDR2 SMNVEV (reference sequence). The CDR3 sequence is CASNRQGAREQETQYF. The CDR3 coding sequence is TGTGCCAGCAATAGACAGGGGGCGCGGGAGCAAGAGACCCAGTACTTC.

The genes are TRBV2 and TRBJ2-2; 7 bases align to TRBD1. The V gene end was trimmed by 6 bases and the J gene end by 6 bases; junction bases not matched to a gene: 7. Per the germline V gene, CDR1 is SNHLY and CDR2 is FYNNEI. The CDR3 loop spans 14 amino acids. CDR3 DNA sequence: TGTGCCAGCAGGCCAGACAGGGTTGCCGGGGAGCTGTTTTTT. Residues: CASRPDRVAGELFF.

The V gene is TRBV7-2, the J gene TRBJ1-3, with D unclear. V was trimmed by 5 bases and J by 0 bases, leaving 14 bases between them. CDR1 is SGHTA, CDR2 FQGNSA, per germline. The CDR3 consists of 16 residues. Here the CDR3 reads CASSLGPLPSGNTIYF. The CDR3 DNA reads TGTGCCAGCAGCCTTGGGCCCTTACCCTCTGGAAACACCATATATTTT.

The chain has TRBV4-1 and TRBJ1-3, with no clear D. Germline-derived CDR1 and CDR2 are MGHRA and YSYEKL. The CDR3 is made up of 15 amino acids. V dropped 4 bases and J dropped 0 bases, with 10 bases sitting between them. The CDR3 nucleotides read TGCGCCAGCAGCCCAATCGCCCGCTCTGGAAACACCATATATTTT. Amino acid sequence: CASSPIARSGNTIYF.

The CDR3 loop reads CASSQAGGGTEAFF. The CDR3 nucleotides read TGTGCCAGCAGCCAAGCGGGAGGCGGCACTGAAGCTTTCTTT. The chain combines TRBV3-1 (or the pseudogene TRBV3-2) with TRBJ1-1; no clear D gene. Trimming removed 1 base at V and 4 bases at J, with 10 bases between. The CDR3 has 14 residues. Germline CDR1 and CDR2: LGHDT and YNNKEL (reference sequence).

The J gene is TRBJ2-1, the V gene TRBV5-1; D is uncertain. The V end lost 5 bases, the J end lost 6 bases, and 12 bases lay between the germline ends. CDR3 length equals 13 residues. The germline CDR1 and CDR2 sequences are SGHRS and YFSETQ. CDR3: CASRGSALNEQFF. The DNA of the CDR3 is TGCGCCAGCAGGGGGTCGGCCCTCAATGAGCAGTTCTTC.

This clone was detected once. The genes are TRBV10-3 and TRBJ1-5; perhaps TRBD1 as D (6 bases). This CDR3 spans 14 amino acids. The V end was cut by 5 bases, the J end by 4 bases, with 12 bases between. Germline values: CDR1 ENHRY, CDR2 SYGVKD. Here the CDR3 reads CAISSTGINQPQHF. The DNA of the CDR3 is TGTGCCATCAGTAGCACAGGGATAAATCAGCCCCAGCATTTT.

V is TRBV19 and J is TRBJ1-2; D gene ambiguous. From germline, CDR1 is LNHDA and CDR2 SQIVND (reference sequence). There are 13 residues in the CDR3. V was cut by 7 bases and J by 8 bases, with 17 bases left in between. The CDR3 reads CASNFDDLGGYTF. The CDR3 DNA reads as TGTGCCAGTAACTTCGATGACCTCGGAGGCTACACCTTC.

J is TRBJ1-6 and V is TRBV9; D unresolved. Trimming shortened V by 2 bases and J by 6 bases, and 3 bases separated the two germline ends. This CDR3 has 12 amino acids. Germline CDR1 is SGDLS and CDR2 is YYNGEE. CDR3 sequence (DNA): TGTGCCAGCAGCGTCTTTAATTCACCCCTCCACTTT. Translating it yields CASSVFNSPLHF.

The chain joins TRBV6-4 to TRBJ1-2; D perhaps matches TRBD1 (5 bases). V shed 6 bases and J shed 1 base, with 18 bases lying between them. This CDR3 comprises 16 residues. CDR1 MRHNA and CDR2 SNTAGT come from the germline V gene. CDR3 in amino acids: CASSGGVATNNYGYTF. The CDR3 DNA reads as TGTGCCAGCAGCGGGGGGGTAGCGACGAATAACTATGGCTACACCTTC.

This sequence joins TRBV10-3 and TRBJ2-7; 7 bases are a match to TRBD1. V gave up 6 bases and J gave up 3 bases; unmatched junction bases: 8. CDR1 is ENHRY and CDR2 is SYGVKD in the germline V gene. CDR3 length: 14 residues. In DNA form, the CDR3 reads TGTGCCATCAGCTCCGGGACAGAAGACTACGAGCAGTACTTC. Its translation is CAISSGTEDYEQYF.

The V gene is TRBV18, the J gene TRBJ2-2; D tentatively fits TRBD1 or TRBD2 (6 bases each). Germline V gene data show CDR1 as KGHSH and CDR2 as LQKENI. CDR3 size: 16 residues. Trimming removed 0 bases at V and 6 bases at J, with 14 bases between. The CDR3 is CASSPPTQGGAGELFF. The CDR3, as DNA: TGTGCCAGCTCACCACCGACACAGGGAGGAGCCGGGGAGCTGTTTTTT.

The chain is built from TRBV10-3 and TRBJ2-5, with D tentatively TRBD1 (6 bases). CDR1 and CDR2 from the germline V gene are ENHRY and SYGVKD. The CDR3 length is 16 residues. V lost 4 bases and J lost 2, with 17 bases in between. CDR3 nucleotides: TGTGCCATCAGTGGAGCCGTAGGGACACCTCAAGAGACCCAGTACTTC. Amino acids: CAISGAVGTPQETQYF.

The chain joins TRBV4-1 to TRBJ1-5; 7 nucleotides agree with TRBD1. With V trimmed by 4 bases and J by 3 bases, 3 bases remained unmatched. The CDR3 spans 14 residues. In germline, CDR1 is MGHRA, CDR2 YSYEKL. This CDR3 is CASSPGQDNQPQHF. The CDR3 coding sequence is TGCGCCAGCAGCCCCGGACAGGACAATCAGCCCCAGCATTTT.

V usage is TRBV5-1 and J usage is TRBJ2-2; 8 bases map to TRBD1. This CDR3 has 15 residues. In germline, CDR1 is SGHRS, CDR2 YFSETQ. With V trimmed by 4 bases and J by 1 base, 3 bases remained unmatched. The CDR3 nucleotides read TGCGCCAGCAGCCGGGACAGGCAGAACACCGGGGAGCTGTTTTTT. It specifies CASSRDRQNTGELFF.

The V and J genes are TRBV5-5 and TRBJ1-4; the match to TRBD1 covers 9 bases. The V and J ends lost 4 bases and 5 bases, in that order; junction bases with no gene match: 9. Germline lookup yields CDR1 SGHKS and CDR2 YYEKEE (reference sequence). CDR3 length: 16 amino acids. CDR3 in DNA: TGTGCCAGCAGCCCCTATTTGGGGACAGGGAATGAAAAACTGTTTTTT. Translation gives CASSPYLGTGNEKLFF.